One sample yielded the 20 T cell receptor beta chains listed below, sequenced in a study of blood T cells in healthy people across ages. PCR was performed a second time for about 6 to 12 cycles using a sample-barcoded 5' primer and a J-beta primer mix. Via MiXCR, TCRdb re-called the 5' RACE reads, giving one row per CDR3 protein. The data hold some 700,000 distinct CDR3 sequences, with roughly 44% observed a single time. The source material was blood. Source of these receptors: a woman in her fifties or sixties in good health.

This clonotype occurred a few times. The junction differs from germline at one of its ends, possibly a read error. The chain combines TRBV30 with TRBJ2-5; D is perhaps TRBD1 or TRBD2 (5 bases each). This CDR3 has 13 residues. Germline V gene data show CDR1 as GTSNPN and CDR2 as SVGIG (reference sequence). The CDR3: CARSLSGRETQYF. CDR3 DNA: TGTGCCCGGAGCCTGTCGGGGCGAGAGACCCAGTACTTC.

On this clonotype: A read error may produce the germline difference seen at one junction end. V gene TRBV6-5 combines with J gene TRBJ2-7, with a tentative D call TRBD2 (6 bases). The CDR3 length is 16 residues. CDR1 is MNHEY, CDR2 SVGAGI, per germline. The CDR3 reads CASSYSTAGNPNEQYF. The DNA for the CDR3 is TGTGCCAGCAGCTACTCGACGGCGGGGAATCCCAATGAGCAGTACTTC.

This clonotype has a handful of counts. The rearrangement links TRBV20-1 to TRBJ2-1; 14 nucleotides agree with TRBD2. The CDR3 is 14 amino acids. The germline CDR1 and CDR2 sequences are DFQATT and SNEGSKA (reference sequence). V lost 6 bases to trimming and J lost 5 bases; unmatched junction nucleotides: 3. The CDR3 bases are TGCAGTGCAACGGGACTAGCGGGAGACAATGAGCAGTTCTTC. The encoded protein is CSATGLAGDNEQFF.

This chain connects TRBV5-1 to TRBJ1-4, with D tentatively TRBD1 (5 bases). The germline gives CDR1 SGHRS, CDR2 YFSETQ. V lost 0 bases and J 5 bases, leaving 8 bases between the germline ends. This CDR3 contains 14 residues. The CDR3 region has the DNA TGCGCCAGCAGCTTGGGACAGCAAAATGAAAAACTGTTTTTT. Protein product: CASSLGQQNEKLFF.

This clonotype turned up a few times. This chain links TRBV5-6 with TRBJ2-7; D possibly corresponds to TRBD2 (6 bases). There are 13 residues in the CDR3. The ends were cut back, 6 bases at V and 3 bases at J, with 13 bases in the middle. Germline V lookup: CDR1 SGHDT, CDR2 YYEEEE. CDR3 sequence reads: CASNPLGGYEQYF. CDR3 DNA: TGTGCCAGCAACCCGTTGGGGGGCTACGAGCAGTACTTC.

This clonotype occurred a few times. This rearrangement joins TRBV19 to TRBJ2-5; TRBD1 or TRBD2 may be the D gene (5 bases each). CDR3 length equals 14 residues. The germline V gene has CDR1 LNHDA and CDR2 SQIVND (reference sequence). Trimming removed 4 bases at V and 1 base at J, with 10 bases between. The CDR3 loop is CASSRDLLQETQYF. Here the CDR3 DNA reads TGTGCCAGTAGTAGGGACCTACTCCAAGAGACCCAGTACTTC.

This clonotype has only a few counts. The chain combines TRBV20-1 with TRBJ1-1; 8 bases are shared with TRBD1. With 6 bases clipped from V and 4 bases from J, the junction kept 1 base outside the gene matches. CDR1 DFQATT and CDR2 SNEGSKA come from the germline V gene (reference sequence). The CDR3 loop spans 11 amino acids. CDR3 coding DNA: TGCAGTGCAACAGGGGGCACTGAAGCTTTCTTT. Encoded protein: CSATGGTEAFF.

This clonotype is a singleton in its sample. The germline gene is not matched at one end of the junction; a read error may be the cause. The rearrangement links TRBV7-2 to TRBJ2-5, with D perhaps TRBD1 (6 bases). CDR1 and CDR2 from the germline V gene are SGHTA and FQGNSA. The CDR3 covers 14 residues. CDR3 protein: CASSFGQYQETLYF. The CDR3 DNA is TGTGCCAGCAGCTTCGGACAGTACCAAGAGACCCTGTACTTC.

The chain recombines TRBV5-1 with TRBJ2-1; the D gene is possibly TRBD1 (5 bases). The V end lost 2 bases, the J end lost 5 bases, and 14 bases lay between the germline ends. Germline V gene sequence: CDR1 SGHRS, CDR2 YFSETQ. The CDR3 runs to 15 residues. CDR3 in DNA: TGCGCCAGCAGCTTTGAAGTTAGCAGGGACAATGAGCAGTTCTTC. This translates into CASSFEVSRDNEQFF.

Only a few counts were recorded for this clonotype. J is TRBJ1-4 and V is TRBV20-1, with D possibly TRBD1 on 5 matching bases. The CDR3 length is 15 residues. Trimming took 6 bases from V and 0 from J, leaving 14 bases between them. Germline-derived CDR1 and CDR2 are DFQATT and SNEGSKA (reference sequence). DNA of the CDR3: TGCAGTGCCCTAGGGGCCCGGACAACTAATGAAAAACTGTTTTTT. This sequence encodes CSALGARTTNEKLFF.

Concerning this clonotype itself: At one boundary the junction diverges from the germline segment, which might be a read error. In DNA, the CDR3 is TGTGCCAGCAGCCAGGGTTCTGGAGACACCATATATTTT. Translated, it gives CASSQGSGDTIYF. The genes are TRBV7-2 and TRBJ1-3, with D tentatively TRBD1 (5 bases). CDR1 and CDR2 (germline): SGHTA, FQGNSA. The CDR3 sequence is 13 residues long.

The J gene is TRBJ2-5, the V gene TRBV6-1, with D possibly matching TRBD1 (6 bases). The end of the DNA fits TRBJ2-7 better, so the J call may be wrong. The CDR3 extends over 13 amino acids. Germline V lookup: CDR1 MNHNS, CDR2 SASEGT. The CDR3 sequence: CASSEQGHYEQYF. CDR3 coding DNA: TGTGCCAGCTCGGAGCAGGGGCACTACGAGCAGTACTTC.

This clonotype was detected only a few times. The chain employs TRBV11-2 and TRBJ1-2; maybe TRBD1 (5 bases). The germline CDR1 and CDR2 sequences are SGHAT and FQNNGV. V lost 2 bases, J lost 7 bases, and 11 bases lay in between. The CDR3 consists of 13 residues. This CDR3 is CASSLSSGGGYTF. The CDR3 region has the DNA TGTGCCAGCAGCTTATCGAGCGGGGGTGGCTACACCTTC. The variable domain in full, with the rest retrieved from reference TRBV11-2 and TRBJ1-2, is EAGVAQSPRYKIIEKRQSVAFWCNPISGHATLYWYQQILGQGPKLLIQFQNNGVVDDSQLPKDRFSAERLKGVDSTLKIQPAKLEDSAVYLCASSLSSGGGYTFGSGTRLTVV.

CDR3 DNA sequence: TGTGCCAGCAGGGACCAGGGACAGGGCAACGAGCAGTACTTC. It specifies CASRDQGQGNEQYF. The chain combines TRBV2 with TRBJ2-7; 9 nucleotides agree with TRBD1. V lost 6 bases and J lost 5; bases outside the gene matches: 8. Germline-derived CDR1 and CDR2 are SNHLY and FYNNEI. This CDR3 is built from 14 residues.

CDR3 in amino acids: CSAARDLYNEQYF. The CDR3 nucleotides read TGCAGTGCTGCCAGAGACCTGTACAATGAGCAGTACTTC. The gene calls are TRBV20-1 and TRBJ2-1; no definite D call. The J call may be wrong; the DNA end is better matched by TRBJ2-7. There are 13 residues in the CDR3. The germline CDR1 and CDR2 sequences are DFQATT and SNEGSKA (reference sequence).

This clonotype has more than one count but fewer than ten. The gene calls are TRBV12-3 or TRBV12-4 and TRBJ2-3; maybe TRBD2 (5 bases). V was cut by 7 bases and J by 1 base, with 12 bases left in between. This CDR3 region has 14 residues. The CDR3 region is CASTPRAGTDTQYF. CDR3 DNA: TGTGCCAGCACCCCCAGAGCGGGCACAGATACGCAGTATTTT.

This clonotype has a handful of counts. The chain is built from TRBV5-5 and TRBJ2-3; TRBD2 might be the D (6 bases). The V gene lost 2 bases and the J gene lost 3 bases, with 10 bases spanning the gap. Looked up from germline, CDR1 is SGHKS and CDR2 is YYEKEE (reference sequence). The CDR3 consists of 14 residues. The chain's CDR3 is CASSLGGWTDTQYF. The CDR3 DNA reads TGTGCCAGCAGCTTAGGAGGGTGGACAGATACGCAGTATTTT.

This clonotype occurred a few times. This chain joins TRBV20-1 and TRBJ2-1; 14 bases align to TRBD2. The CDR3 is made up of 14 amino acids. Germline CDR1 DFQATT, CDR2 SNEGSKA (reference sequence). J was trimmed by 7 bases and V by 4 bases; bases with no gene match: 3. The CDR3 is CSATRTSGRNEQFF. The CDR3 DNA reads as TGCAGTGCTACAAGGACTAGCGGGAGGAATGAGCAGTTCTTC.

This clonotype was observed at least ten times. The J gene is TRBJ2-5, the V gene TRBV12-3 or TRBV12-4, with 7 bases that match TRBD1. The trim removed 5 bases at V and 4 bases at J, leaving 7 bases unmatched. This CDR3 contains 14 residues. The chain's CDR3 is CASSNGQARETQYF. Written as DNA, the CDR3 is TGTGCCAGCAGTAACGGACAGGCCAGAGAGACCCAGTACTTC.

This chain links TRBV13 with TRBJ2-3; D remains ambiguous. The CDR3 consists of 12 residues. From germline, CDR1 is PRHDT and CDR2 FYEKMQ (reference sequence). The V end was cut by 5 bases, the J end by 4 bases, with 7 bases between. The CDR3 region has the DNA TGTGCCAGCAGCGAATGGCCAGATACGCAGTATTTT. This sequence encodes CASSEWPDTQYF. The full variable domain, in which reference TRBV13 and TRBJ2-3 provide the parts outside the CDR3, is AAGVIQSPRHLIKEKRETATLKCYPIPRHDTVYWYQQGPGQDPQFLISFYEKMQSDKGSIPDRFSAQQFSDYHSELNMSSLELGDSALYFCASSEWPDTQYFGPGTRLTVL.